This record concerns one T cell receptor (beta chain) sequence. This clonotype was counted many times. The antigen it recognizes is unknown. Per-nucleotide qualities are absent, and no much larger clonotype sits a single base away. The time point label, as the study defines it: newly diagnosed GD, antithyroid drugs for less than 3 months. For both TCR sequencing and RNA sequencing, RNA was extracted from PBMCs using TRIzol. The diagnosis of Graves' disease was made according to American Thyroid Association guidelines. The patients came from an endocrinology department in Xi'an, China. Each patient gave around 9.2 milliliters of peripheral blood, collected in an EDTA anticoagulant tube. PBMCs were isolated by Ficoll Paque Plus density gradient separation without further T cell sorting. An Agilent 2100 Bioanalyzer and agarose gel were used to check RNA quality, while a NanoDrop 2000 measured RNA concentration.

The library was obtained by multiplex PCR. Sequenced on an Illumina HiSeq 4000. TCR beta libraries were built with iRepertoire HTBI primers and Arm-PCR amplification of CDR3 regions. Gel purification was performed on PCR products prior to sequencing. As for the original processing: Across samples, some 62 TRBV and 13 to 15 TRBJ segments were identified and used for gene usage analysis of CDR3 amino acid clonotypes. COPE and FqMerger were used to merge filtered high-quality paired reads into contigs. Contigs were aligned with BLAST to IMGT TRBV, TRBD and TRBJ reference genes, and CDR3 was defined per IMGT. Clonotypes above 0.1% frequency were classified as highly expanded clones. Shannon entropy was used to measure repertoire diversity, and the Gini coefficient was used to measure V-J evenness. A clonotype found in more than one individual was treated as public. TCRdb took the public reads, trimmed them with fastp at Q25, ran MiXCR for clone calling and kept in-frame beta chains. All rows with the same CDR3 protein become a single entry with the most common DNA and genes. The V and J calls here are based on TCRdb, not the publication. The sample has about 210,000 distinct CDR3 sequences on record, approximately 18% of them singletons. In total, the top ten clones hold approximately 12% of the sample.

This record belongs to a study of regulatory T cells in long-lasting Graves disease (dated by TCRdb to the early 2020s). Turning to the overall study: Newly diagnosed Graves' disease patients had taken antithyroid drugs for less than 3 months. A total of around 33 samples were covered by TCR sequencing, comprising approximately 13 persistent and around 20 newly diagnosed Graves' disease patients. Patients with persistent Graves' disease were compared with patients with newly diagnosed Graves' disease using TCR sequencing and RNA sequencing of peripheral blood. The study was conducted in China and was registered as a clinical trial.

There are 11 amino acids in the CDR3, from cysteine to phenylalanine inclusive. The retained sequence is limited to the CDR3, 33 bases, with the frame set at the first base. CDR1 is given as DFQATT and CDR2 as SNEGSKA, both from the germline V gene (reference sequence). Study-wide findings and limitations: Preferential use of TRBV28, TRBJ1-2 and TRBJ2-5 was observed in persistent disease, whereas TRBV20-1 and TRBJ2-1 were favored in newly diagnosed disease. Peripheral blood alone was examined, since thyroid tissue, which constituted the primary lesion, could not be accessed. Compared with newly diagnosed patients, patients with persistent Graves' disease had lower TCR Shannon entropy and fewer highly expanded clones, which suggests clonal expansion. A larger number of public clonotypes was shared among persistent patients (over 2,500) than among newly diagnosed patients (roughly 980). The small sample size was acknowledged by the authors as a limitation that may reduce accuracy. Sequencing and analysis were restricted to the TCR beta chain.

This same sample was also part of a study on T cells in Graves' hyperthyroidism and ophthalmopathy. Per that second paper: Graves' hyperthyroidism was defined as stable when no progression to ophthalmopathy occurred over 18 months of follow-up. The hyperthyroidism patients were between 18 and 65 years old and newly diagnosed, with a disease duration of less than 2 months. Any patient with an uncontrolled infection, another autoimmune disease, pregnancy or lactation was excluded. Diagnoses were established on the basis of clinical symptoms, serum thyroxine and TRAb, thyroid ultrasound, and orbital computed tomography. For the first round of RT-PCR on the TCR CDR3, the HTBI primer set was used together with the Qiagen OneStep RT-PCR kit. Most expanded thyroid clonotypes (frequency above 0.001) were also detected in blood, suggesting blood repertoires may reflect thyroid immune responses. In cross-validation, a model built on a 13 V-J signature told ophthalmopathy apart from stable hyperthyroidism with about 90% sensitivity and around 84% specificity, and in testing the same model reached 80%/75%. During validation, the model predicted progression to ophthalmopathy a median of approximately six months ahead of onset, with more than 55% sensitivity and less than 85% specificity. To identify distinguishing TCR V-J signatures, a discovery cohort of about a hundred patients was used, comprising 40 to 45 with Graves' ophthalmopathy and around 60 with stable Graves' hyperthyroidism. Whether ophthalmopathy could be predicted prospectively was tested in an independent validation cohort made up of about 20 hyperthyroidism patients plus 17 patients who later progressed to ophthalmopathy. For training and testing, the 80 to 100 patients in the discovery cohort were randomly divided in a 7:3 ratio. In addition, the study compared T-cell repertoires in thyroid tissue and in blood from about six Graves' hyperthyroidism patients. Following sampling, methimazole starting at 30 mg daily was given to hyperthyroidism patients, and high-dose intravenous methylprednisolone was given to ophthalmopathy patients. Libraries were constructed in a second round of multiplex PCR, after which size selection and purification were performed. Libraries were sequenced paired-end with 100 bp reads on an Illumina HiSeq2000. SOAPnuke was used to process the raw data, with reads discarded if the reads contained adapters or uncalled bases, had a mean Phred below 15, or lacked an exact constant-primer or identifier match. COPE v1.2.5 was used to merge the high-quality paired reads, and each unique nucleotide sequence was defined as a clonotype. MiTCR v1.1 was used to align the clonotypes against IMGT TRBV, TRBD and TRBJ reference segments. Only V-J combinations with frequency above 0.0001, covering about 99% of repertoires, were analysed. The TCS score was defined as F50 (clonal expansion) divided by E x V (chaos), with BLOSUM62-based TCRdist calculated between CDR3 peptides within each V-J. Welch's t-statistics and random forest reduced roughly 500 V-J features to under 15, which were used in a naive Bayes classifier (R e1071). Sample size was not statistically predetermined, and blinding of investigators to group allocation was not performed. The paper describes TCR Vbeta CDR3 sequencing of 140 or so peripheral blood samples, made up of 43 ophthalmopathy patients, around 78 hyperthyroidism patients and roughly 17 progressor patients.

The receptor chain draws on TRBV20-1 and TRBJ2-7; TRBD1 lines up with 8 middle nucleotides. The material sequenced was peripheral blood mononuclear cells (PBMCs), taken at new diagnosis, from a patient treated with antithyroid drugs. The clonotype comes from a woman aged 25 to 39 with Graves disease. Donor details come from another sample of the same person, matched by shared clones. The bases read TGCAGCCCCCTGGACAGGGAGAAGCAGTACTTC. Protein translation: CSPLDREKQYF.